This T cell receptor beta chain appears in the sequencing data of a study of a mutant IDH1 vaccine in newly diagnosed glioma (dated by TCRdb to the early 2020s). At the level of the whole study: The approximately 29 treated patients were around 60% male and around 40% female, with a mean age of around 40 years. Before enrollment, patients had received standard therapy of radiotherapy alone, temozolomide alone, or radiochemotherapy with temozolomide; most received the combination. Longitudinal TCRB deep sequencing was done for about two dozen treated patients, wherever samples were available for exploratory analyses. Peripheral blood samples were drawn at six visits, namely V03 (baseline), V05, V07, V10, V12 and V13.

What this sample's time point label stands for: baseline, week 1 (first vaccination visit). The meaning of the sample's treatment or condition label: pre-vaccination baseline after standard-of-care therapy. All donors had newly diagnosed IDH1-mutant astrocytomas of WHO grade 3 or 4 that showed loss of nuclear ATRX. The samples were drawn from NOA16, a multicentre, single-arm, open-label phase I trial in Germany that tested a mutant IDH1 peptide vaccine in humans for the first time. Visit V03 blood draws served as the baseline sample for immunogenicity testing. Genomic DNA for TCRB sequencing was isolated from EDTA blood with the DNeasy Blood and Tissue Kit. Libraries were constructed by the immunoSEQ multiplex PCR assay. The hsTCRB Kit was used according to the manufacturer's protocol to amplify rearranged TCR beta chain sequences. Sequencing of TCRB libraries was carried out on an Illumina MiSeq. As for how the authors treated the data: The proprietary platform of the kit vendor was used for demultiplexing, trimming and gene mapping. TCRdb stores this immuneACCESS table with in-frame sequences only. Part of the clones is absent; in the studies checked, under half of the shortfall reflects unresolved V genes, and no reason is known for the rest. Clonal size and the V and J genes are those of that table, whereas D and trimming came from the DNA. The sample table holds more than 80,000 clones, of which about four fifths were seen once. Approximately 8% of the sample is in the top ten clones.

Compared with germline, V lacks 7 bases and J lacks 1 base; bases without a gene match: 5. The CDR3 holds 14 amino acids from the cysteine to the phenylalanine. Only the CDR3 DNA is retained, 42 bases long and in frame from the first base. CDR1 and CDR2, per the germline V gene, are SGHRS and YFSETQ. Here is what the overall study found, with its caveats: Immune responses induced by the vaccine were seen in around 93% of patients across multiple MHC alleles. The authors noted that analyses of patient blood samples could not be reproduced because of sample limitations. Availability determined which PBMC samples were chosen for TCRB deep sequencing. Changes in the top peripheral T cell clonotypes picked up by TCRB sequencing did not appear to be linked to pseudoprogression.

To note about this clone: Its target antigen remains unknown. The record has no base qualities; no much larger clone is one base away.

The starting material was PBMCs, obtained from a glioma patient treated with radiotherapy, temozolomide or both. The chain links TRBV5-1 with TRBJ2-3; 8 bases in the junction line up with TRBD2. The receptor comes from a woman in her forties or fifties with glioma. CDR3 region: CASRAGDRTDTQYF. In nucleotide form, the sequence is TGCGCCAGCCGAGCGGGGGACCGCACAGATACGCAGTATTTT.